Presented here are 13 T cell receptor beta chains from one specimen sequenced in a study of beta chain features in type 1 diabetes. Broader study findings: TCRB CDR3s from Type 1 diabetes patients were moderately but significantly shorter in all four CD4+ subsets.

The entirety of the isolated RNA underwent reverse transcription, so expressed TCRB transcripts were sequenced. Profiled with immunoSEQ multiplex PCR; TCRdb holds only in-frame clones, not every one. This sample yields more than 550,000 clones, of which around 15% are seen a single time; 0.03% to 0.045% belongs to the top ten. These receptors have no known antigen. The sequenced material came from naive CD4+ T cells from blood. The source of these receptors is a young man with type 1 diabetes.

CDR3 sequence reads: CASPSSGSPNVLTF. CDR3 DNA sequence: TGTGCCTCCCCGTCTAGCGGGTCCCCCAACGTCCTGACTTTC. The J gene is TRBJ2-6, the V gene TRBV30; 8 bases are a match to TRBD2. V was clipped by 7 bases and J by 8 bases; unmatched bases: 10. The CDR3 spans 14 residues. The V gene's germline CDR1 is GTSNPN and CDR2 SVGIG (reference sequence).

V is TRBV6-6 and J is TRBJ1-5, with D unclear. V lost 6 bases to trimming and J lost 6 bases, with 6 bases between them. This CDR3 spans 11 amino acids. CDR1 and CDR2 from the germline V gene are MNHNY and SVGAGI (reference sequence). The CDR3, as DNA: TGTGCCAGCAGCAACTCTCAGCCCCAGCATTTT. This translates into CASSNSQPQHF.

The gene calls are TRBV7-2 and TRBJ1-5; no firm D call. V lost 6 bases to trimming and J lost 4 bases, with 22 bases between them. CDR3 length: 17 amino acids. Germline assignment: CDR1 SGHTA and CDR2 FQGNSA. The DNA for the CDR3 is TGTGCCAGCAGTCCCAACGGCGGGGTAGGGTGGAATCAGCCCCAGCATTTT. Translation gives CASSPNGGVGWNQPQHF.

This clone was detected once. This sequence joins TRBV2 and TRBJ1-1, with D hard to call. V shed 7 bases and J shed 0 bases, with 6 bases lying between them. CDR3 length: 12 residues. Germline CDR1 SNHLY, CDR2 FYNNEI. The CDR3 loop is CASIPVNTEAFF. DNA of the CDR3: TGTGCCAGCATACCGGTGAACACTGAAGCTTTCTTT. The variable domain in full, with the rest retrieved from reference TRBV2 and TRBJ1-1, is EPEVTQTPSHQVTQMGQEVILRCVPISNHLYFYWYRQILGQKVEFLVSFYNNEISEKSEIFDDQFSVERPDGSNFTLKIRSTKLEDSAMYFCASIPVNTEAFFGQGTRLTVV.

Only a few counts were recorded for this clone. This chain uses TRBV30 with TRBJ2-2; D perhaps matches TRBD1 (5 bases). The germline V gene has CDR1 GTSNPN and CDR2 SVGIG (reference sequence). The V end was cut by 2 bases, the J end by 4 bases, with 11 bases between. This CDR3 comprises 14 residues. The CDR3 protein is CAWSSRALTGELFF. The CDR3 DNA reads as TGTGCCTGGAGTTCCAGGGCCCTCACCGGGGAGCTGTTTTTT. Combining the CDR3 with reference TRBV30 and TRBJ2-2 gives the whole variable domain SQTIHQWPATLVQPVGSPLSLECTVEGTSNPNLYWYRQAAGRGLQLLFYSVGIGQISSEVPQNLSASRPQDRQFILSSKKLLLSDSGFYLCAWSSRALTGELFFGEGSRLTVL.

A remark on this clone: This CDR3 is also generated by other DNA sequences in the sample. The chain combines TRBV7-9 with TRBJ1-6; D gene uncertain. The CDR3 sequence is 14 residues long. Trimming left V 4 bases short and J 0 bases short, with 4 bases between. Per the germline V gene, CDR1 is SEHNR and CDR2 is FQNEAQ (reference sequence). The CDR3 nucleotides read TGTGCCAGCAGCTCCGGCTCCTATAATTCACCCCTCCACTTT. This gives the protein CASSSGSYNSPLHF. Together with reference TRBV7-9 and TRBJ1-6, the CDR3 gives the full variable domain: DTGVSQNPRHKITKRGQNVTFRCDPISEHNRLYWYRQTLGQGPEFLTYFQNEAQLEKSRLLSDRFSAERPKGSFSTLEIQRTEQGDSAMYLCASSSGSYNSPLHFGNGTRLTVT.

This clone was recorded a few times. This chain joins TRBV5-1 and TRBJ1-1, with 8 nucleotides matching TRBD1. Germline CDR1 and CDR2: SGHRS and YFSETQ. The CDR3 is 18 residues long. The V segment lost 4 bases and the J segment 0 bases; nucleotides outside the gene matches: 14. The CDR3 is CASSGGQGSSLMNTEAFF. The CDR3 DNA sequence: TGCGCCAGCAGCGGCGGACAGGGATCCAGTCTCATGAACACTGAAGCTTTCTTT.

The chain links TRBV9 to TRBJ2-7; D might be TRBD1 (6 bases). V shed 4 bases and J shed 5 bases, with 16 bases lying between them. The CDR3 runs 14 residues. The V gene's germline CDR1 is SGDLS and CDR2 YYNGEE. CDR3 in amino acids: CASSPATGRNEQYF. In DNA form, the CDR3 reads TGTGCCAGCAGCCCGGCGACAGGCCGGAACGAGCAGTACTTC.

V is TRBV28 and J is TRBJ2-2; TRBD1 might be the D (5 bases). V dropped 2 bases and J dropped 0 bases, with 16 bases sitting between them. Germline CDR1 MDHEN, CDR2 SYDVKM. CDR3 length: 18 residues. The CDR3 reads CASSLPNSRVPNTGELFF. The CDR3 region has the DNA TGTGCCAGCAGTTTACCAAATTCCAGGGTTCCGAACACCGGGGAGCTGTTTTTT.

This clone was counted only a few times. The rearrangement links TRBV9 to TRBJ1-5; the D gene is possibly TRBD1 (5 bases). Germline CDR1 is SGDLS and CDR2 is YYNGEE. The length of the CDR3 is 15 residues. Trimming stripped 0 bases from V and 4 bases from J, with 11 bases between. CDR3 nucleotide sequence: TGTGCCAGCAGCGTAGGGGGCACCATTAATCAGCCCCAGCATTTT. Translated, it gives CASSVGGTINQPQHF.

This clone was observed a few times. The gene calls are TRBV25-1 and TRBJ1-1, with D tentatively TRBD1 (5 bases). The germline V gene has CDR1 MGHDK and CDR2 SYGVNS. The germline V and J ends were trimmed by 3 bases and 0 bases, with 14 bases remaining between them. The CDR3 loop spans 16 amino acids. DNA of the CDR3: TGTGCCAGCAGTGATGCGGGCCGGGGGATGAACACTGAAGCTTTCTTT. This codes for CASSDAGRGMNTEAFF.

This chain links TRBV9 with TRBJ2-2, with D perhaps TRBD2 (5 bases). The CDR3 length is 14 residues. The germline CDR1 and CDR2 sequences are SGDLS and YYNGEE. Trimming removed 4 bases from V and 6 bases from J, with 13 bases in between. The CDR3 DNA reads as TGTGCCAGCAGCCCCCAGAGGGTGTCCGGGGAGCTGTTTTTT. Translating gives CASSPQRVSGELFF.

The chain combines TRBV5-4 with TRBJ1-6; D remains unclear. Per the germline V gene, CDR1 is SGHNT and CDR2 is YYREEE (reference sequence). The V gene lost 4 bases and the J gene lost 5 bases, with 4 bases spanning the gap. This CDR3 contains 12 residues. The CDR3 loop reads CASSVDNSPLHF. The CDR3 region has the DNA TGTGCCAGCAGCGTAGATAATTCACCCCTCCACTTT.